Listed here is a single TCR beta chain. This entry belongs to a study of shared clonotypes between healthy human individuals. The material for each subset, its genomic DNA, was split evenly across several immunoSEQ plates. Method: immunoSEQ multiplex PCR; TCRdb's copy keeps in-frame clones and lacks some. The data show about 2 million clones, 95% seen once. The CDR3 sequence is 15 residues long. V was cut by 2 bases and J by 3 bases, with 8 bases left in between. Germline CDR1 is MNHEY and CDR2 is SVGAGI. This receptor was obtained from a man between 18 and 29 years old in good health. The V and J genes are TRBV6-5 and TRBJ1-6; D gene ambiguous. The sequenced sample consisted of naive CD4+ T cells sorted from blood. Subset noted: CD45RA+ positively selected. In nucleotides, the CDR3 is TGTGCCAGCAGTTACGACAAGGACTATAATTCACCCCTCCACTTT. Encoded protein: CASSYDKDYNSPLHF.